The text below deals with one T cell receptor beta chain. Its target is unknown. The data originate from a study of T cell responses to AZD1222 COVID-19 vaccine. Study summary: Whether given at about 4 or about 12 weeks, second doses were pooled. Study-level findings and limits: Baseline seropositives among AZD1222 recipients totaled only six.

Profiled with immunoSEQ multiplex PCR; TCRdb holds only in-frame clones, not every one. The table records fewer than 110,000 clones, roughly 84% of them present only once. CDR1 and CDR2 from the germline V gene are SGHDT and YYEEEE. This CDR3 comprises 15 residues. V was trimmed by 2 bases and J by 1 base, leaving 12 bases between them. This receptor was identified in an adult in good health. This chain uses TRBV5-6 with TRBJ1-1; a weak D match, TRBD1 (6 bases). This material consisted of peripheral blood, taken on day 0 of AZD1222 vaccination. Here the CDR3 DNA reads TGTGCCAGCAGCTTTGGTTCAGGGGCGAACACTGAAGCTTTCTTT. This encodes CASSFGSGANTEAFF. Looking up the rest from reference TRBV5-6 and TRBJ1-1 gives the full variable domain: DAGVTQSPTHLIKTRGQQVTLRCSPKSGHDTVSWYQQALGQGPQFIFQYYEEEERQRGNFPDRFSGHQFPNYSSELNVNALLLGDSALYLCASSFGSGANTEAFFGQGTRLTVV.